The 5 T cell receptor beta chains given below trace back to one sample, sequenced in a study of technical replicates of blood from several donors. TCRdb keeps only in-frame clones here, not all; method: immunoSEQ multiplex PCR. Here the sample spans approximately 75,000 clones, around 97% being singletons. The sample consisted of T cells isolated from PBMCs. Every receptor here comes from a human donor in good health.

The chain has TRBV2 and TRBJ1-2; 9 bases agree with TRBD1. Germline trimming cut 7 bases from V and 4 bases from J; bases unmatched to any gene: 19. Germline loops: CDR1 SNHLY, CDR2 FYNNEI. This CDR3 spans 18 amino acids. CDR3 DNA: TGTGCCAGCATGGAAGCGGCAACAGGGGGCGGGGCGCGCTATGGCTACACCTTC. Translating it yields CASMEAATGGGARYGYTF.

This clone was found once. This chain uses TRBV28 with TRBJ2-1; 8 bases map to TRBD2. With V trimmed by 4 bases and J by 6 bases, 8 bases remained unmatched. The CDR3 is 15 amino acids. Germline-derived CDR1 and CDR2 are MDHEN and SYDVKM. The CDR3 is CASSSGGPRINEQFF. The CDR3 nucleotides read TGTGCCAGCAGTTCGGGAGGGCCGAGGATCAATGAGCAGTTCTTC.

The rearrangement uses TRBV2 and TRBJ1-6, with D unresolved. The CDR3 has 15 amino acids. Per the germline V gene, CDR1 is SNHLY and CDR2 is FYNNEI. Trimming shortened V by 6 bases and J by 7 bases, and 16 bases separated the two germline ends. The CDR3 sequence is CASSPTGSGNSPLHF. The CDR3 DNA sequence: TGTGCCAGCAGCCCCACGGGAAGTGGCAATTCACCCCTCCACTTT.

The chain uses TRBV28 and TRBJ2-1; TRBD2 matches 8 bases. V shed 3 bases, J shed 5 bases, and the junction held 15 bases outside the gene matches. The CDR3 totals 18 residues. CDR1 is MDHEN and CDR2 is SYDVKM in the germline V gene. The CDR3 DNA follows: TGTGCCAGCAGTTTTTGGCCGGAGAAGGAACTAGCGGACAATGAGCAGTTCTTC. Its protein is CASSFWPEKELADNEQFF.

V gene TRBV28 combines with J gene TRBJ2-1, with D possibly being TRBD2 (7 bases). The V and J ends lost 6 bases and 4 bases respectively, with 16 bases between them. The length of the CDR3 is 15 residues. The germline V gene has CDR1 MDHEN and CDR2 SYDVKM. CDR3 loop: CASRSRGEGYNEQFF. Written as DNA, the CDR3 is TGTGCCAGCAGGTCTAGGGGGGAGGGTTACAATGAGCAGTTCTTC.